This TCR beta chain was recorded in a study of T cell repertoires in cytomegalovirus infection. V was trimmed by 7 bases and J by 8 bases, leaving 18 bases between them. Germline V gene sequence: CDR1 SGHAT, CDR2 FQNNGV. The length of the CDR3 is 14 residues. Only a few counts were recorded for this clonotype. Using its own MiXCR run on the reads, TCRdb lists one record per CDR3 protein. The sample includes more than 150,000 distinct CDR3 sequences, approximately 19% of them seen just once. This receptor was identified in a human donor in good health (CMV status not recorded). Some clones in this sample may be carry-over from other donors' samples. The chain links TRBV11-2 to TRBJ2-1, with D possibly matching TRBD2 (6 bases). Input material: PBMCs. CDR3 protein: CASTPVREAYEQFF. The CDR3 DNA reads as TGTGCCAGCACCCCCGTGAGGGAGGCGTATGAGCAGTTCTTC. The variable domain in full, with the rest retrieved from reference TRBV11-2 and TRBJ2-1, is EAGVAQSPRYKIIEKRQSVAFWCNPISGHATLYWYQQILGQGPKLLIQFQNNGVVDDSQLPKDRFSAERLKGVDSTLKIQPAKLEDSAVYLCASTPVREAYEQFFGPGTRLTVL.